The 26 T cell receptor beta chains below were found in one sample sequenced in a study of shared clonotypes between healthy human individuals. Measured with immunoSEQ multiplex PCR; TCRdb has only the in-frame clones, and not every one. The data contain 700,000 to 950,000 clones, 96% of them singletons. Positive CCR7 selection of CD45RO-negative cells yielded the naive CD8 cells, and terminally differentiated effector memory CD45RA+ cells were excluded. Sequencing was carried out using naive CD8+ T cells sorted from blood. The receptors stem from a man aged 30-40 years in good health.

The chain joins TRBV30 to TRBJ1-2; D is ambiguous. CDR3 length: 12 amino acids. In germline, CDR1 is GTSNPN, CDR2 SVGIG (reference sequence). Trimming shortened V by 0 bases and J by 6 bases, and 8 bases separated the two germline ends. As DNA, the CDR3 is TGTGCCTGGAGTGTAATTGAGGATGGCTACACCTTC. This translates into CAWSVIEDGYTF.

The chain combines TRBV6-1 with TRBJ2-2; D possibly uses TRBD1 or TRBD2 (5 bases each). Trimming cost V 9 bases and J 0 bases, with 14 bases left between them. The CDR3 loop spans 15 amino acids. Germline assignment: CDR1 MNHNS and CDR2 SASEGT. CDR3 residues: CASYTGTANTGELFF. The CDR3 bases are TGTGCCAGTTATACCGGGACCGCGAACACCGGGGAGCTGTTTTTT.

V usage is TRBV19 and J usage is TRBJ2-1; 7 positions match TRBD2. The germline V gene has CDR1 LNHDA and CDR2 SQIVND (reference sequence). With V trimmed by 2 bases and J by 8 bases, 12 bases remained unmatched. The CDR3 extends over 16 amino acids. This CDR3 reads CASSIIMAGVDHEQFF. CDR3 sequence (DNA): TGTGCCAGTAGTATAATAATGGCGGGAGTGGACCATGAGCAGTTCTTC.

The V call is TRBV19, the J call TRBJ2-3; TRBD1 matches 12 bases. Germline V gene lookup returns CDR1 LNHDA and CDR2 SQIVND (reference sequence). The CDR3 loop spans 15 amino acids. V was clipped by 5 bases and J by 4 bases; unmatched bases: 4. CDR3: CASSRGTGGADTQYF. The CDR3 coding sequence is TGTGCCAGTAGTCGGGGGACAGGGGGCGCAGATACGCAGTATTTT.

Details on this clone: Other DNA variants within this sample encode the same CDR3. This chain uses TRBV14 with TRBJ2-7; 10 bases are a match to TRBD1. Germline-derived CDR1 and CDR2 are SGHDN and FVKESK. The CDR3 totals 14 residues. Unmatched junction bases numbered 3, after V lost 3 bases and J lost 4 bases. CDR3 sequence: CASSQGQGRYEQYF. For the CDR3, the DNA is TGTGCCAGCAGCCAGGGACAGGGGAGGTACGAGCAGTACTTC. Using reference TRBV14 and TRBJ2-7 for the parts outside the CDR3, the full variable domain is EAGVTQFPSHSVIEKGQTVTLRCDPISGHDNLYWYRRVMGKEIKFLLHFVKESKQDESGMPNNRFLAERTGGTYSTLKVQPAELEDSGVYFCASSQGQGRYEQYFGPGTRLTVT.

V usage is TRBV11-2 and J usage is TRBJ2-1, with 8 bases aligning to TRBD2. Germline V lookup: CDR1 SGHAT, CDR2 FQNNGV. The CDR3 is made up of 12 amino acids. V lost 11 bases to trimming and J lost 8 bases; unmatched junction nucleotides: 8. The CDR3 loop is CAAGGVTDEQFF. The CDR3 nucleotides are TGTGCCGCGGGAGGAGTCACCGATGAGCAGTTCTTC.

About this clone itself: Other DNA sequences in this specimen translate into the identical CDR3. The rearrangement joins TRBV27 to TRBJ2-5; 9 bases are a match to TRBD2. The CDR3 spans 13 residues. V was clipped by 5 bases and J by 3 bases; unmatched bases: 1. The germline CDR1 and CDR2 sequences are MNHEY and SMNVEV (reference sequence). The CDR3 bases are TGTGCCAGCAGTCGACTAGCGGAAGAGACCCAGTACTTC. Residues: CASSRLAEETQYF.

The rearrangement links TRBV7-2 to TRBJ2-3; D may be TRBD2 (6 bases). Looked up from germline, CDR1 is SGHTA and CDR2 is FQGNSA. V was clipped by 6 bases and J by 1 base, with 20 bases between them. The CDR3 covers 17 residues. The CDR3 DNA is TGTGCCAGCAGTTCGACGGCACCTAGCGTCGGCACAGATACGCAGTATTTT. Its protein product is CASSSTAPSVGTDTQYF.

The chain couples TRBV9 to TRBJ2-6; 7 positions match TRBD2. This CDR3 has 15 amino acids. CDR1 is SGDLS, CDR2 YYNGEE, per germline. V trimming: 10 bases; J trimming: 3 bases; junction bases outside the gene matches: 10. CDR3 amino acids: CAGREFAIGANVLTF. The CDR3 DNA reads as TGTGCCGGGCGGGAGTTTGCGATTGGGGCCAACGTCCTGACTTTC.

The chain joins TRBV19 to TRBJ2-1; 9 nucleotides agree with TRBD2. Germline V lookup: CDR1 LNHDA, CDR2 SQIVND (reference sequence). The CDR3 spans 13 residues. Trimming removed 4 bases from V and 10 bases from J; junction bases left unmatched: 5. CDR3 nucleotide sequence: TGTGCCAGTAGTAATGCGGGAGGGCGGGAGCAGTTCTTC. Residues: CASSNAGGREQFF.

The CDR3 nucleotides are TGTGCCAGCAGCGCCTATGACAGGGTGGAGAACTACGAGCAGTACTTC. It translates to CASSAYDRVENYEQYF. The rearrangement joins TRBV9 to TRBJ2-7; 7 bases are shared with TRBD1. The CDR3 covers 16 residues. The V segment lost 3 bases and the J segment 3 bases; nucleotides outside the gene matches: 12. The germline CDR1 and CDR2 sequences are SGDLS and YYNGEE.

This clone showed up just once. Other DNA variants within this sample encode the same CDR3. This sequence joins TRBV27 and TRBJ2-1; D possibly corresponds to TRBD1 (6 bases). Germline CDR1 and CDR2: MNHEY and SMNVEV (reference sequence). This CDR3 is built from 12 residues. Trimming shortened V by 2 bases and J by 9 bases, and 8 bases separated the two germline ends. The CDR3 bases are TGTGCCAGCAGTTTAGGGGGCGGTGAGCAGTTCTTC. Protein sequence: CASSLGGGEQFF.

The chain is built from TRBV10-2 and TRBJ2-1; 7 nucleotides agree with TRBD2. Looked up from germline, CDR1 is WSHSY and CDR2 is SAAADI. Trimming cost V 1 base and J 9 bases; bases outside gene matches: 6. CDR3 size: 14 residues. DNA of the CDR3: TGCGCCAGCAGTGAGTTTCGACTAGCCGGTGAGCAGTTCTTC. The encoded protein is CASSEFRLAGEQFF.

This chain links TRBV6-1 with TRBJ1-2; 7 bases match TRBD1. Germline lookup yields CDR1 MNHNS and CDR2 SASEGT. The CDR3 runs to 13 residues. Trimming cost V 6 bases and J 7 bases; bases outside gene matches: 8. The CDR3 coding sequence is TGTGCCAGCAGGACAGGGTCAATGCTTGGCTACACCTTC. It specifies CASRTGSMLGYTF.

V and J are TRBV9 and TRBJ2-7; D might be TRBD1 (5 bases). Looked up from germline, CDR1 is SGDLS and CDR2 is YYNGEE. The length of the CDR3 is 14 residues. The V end lost 3 bases, the J end lost 0 bases, and 10 bases lay between the germline ends. CDR3 sequence: CASSGDSFSYEQYF. In nucleotides, the CDR3 is TGTGCCAGCAGCGGTGACAGTTTCTCCTACGAGCAGTACTTC.

This chain joins TRBV27 and TRBJ2-1, with 10 bases aligning to TRBD2. The CDR3 is made up of 15 amino acids. Germline lookup yields CDR1 MNHEY and CDR2 SMNVEV (reference sequence). Trimming cost V 7 bases and J 3 bases; bases outside gene matches: 6. The CDR3 nucleotides read TGTGCCAGCAACCTCCTAGCGGGGGACTACAATGAGCAGTTCTTC. It encodes CASNLLAGDYNEQFF.

The gene calls are TRBV5-5 and TRBJ2-2; TRBD1 is a possible D gene (5 bases). The V gene's germline CDR1 is SGHKS and CDR2 YYEKEE (reference sequence). The CDR3 totals 15 residues. The V gene lost 2 bases and the J gene lost 0 bases, with 8 bases spanning the gap. CDR3 DNA sequence: TGTGCCAGCAGCTTCCAACAGGCGAACACCGGGGAGCTGTTTTTT. This translates into CASSFQQANTGELFF.

The genes are TRBV6-6 and TRBJ2-1, with 9 bases that match TRBD2. Germline V lookup: CDR1 MNHNY, CDR2 SVGAGI (reference sequence). The CDR3 is 16 amino acids. Losses at the gene ends were 0 bases for V and 3 bases for J; bases not matched to a gene: 3. The CDR3, as DNA: TGTGCCAGCAGTTACTCGGCTAGCGGGAACTACAATGAGCAGTTCTTC. This codes for CASSYSASGNYNEQFF.

The chain recombines TRBV7-9 with TRBJ1-1; no clear D. The CDR3 spans 16 residues. Trimming took 2 bases from V and 2 from J, leaving 15 bases between them. CDR1 is SEHNR, CDR2 FQNEAQ, per germline (reference sequence). For the CDR3, the DNA is TGTGCCAGCAGCTTACCTACACAAGAAAGCAACACTGAAGCTTTCTTT. It specifies CASSLPTQESNTEAFF.

The chain couples TRBV5-4 to TRBJ1-1; 8 bases match TRBD1. The CDR3 is 13 residues long. Trimming removed 4 bases from V and 3 bases from J; junction bases left unmatched: 2. CDR1 SGHNT and CDR2 YYREEE come from the germline V gene (reference sequence). The CDR3: CASSRDRYTEAFF. CDR3 nucleotide sequence: TGTGCCAGCAGCAGGGACAGGTACACTGAAGCTTTCTTT.

The gene calls are TRBV2 and TRBJ1-4; 8 bases agree with TRBD1. The germline V gene has CDR1 SNHLY and CDR2 FYNNEI. The CDR3 sequence is 16 residues long. The trim removed 8 bases at V and 14 bases at J, leaving 22 bases unmatched. CDR3 region: CASRRSGTGSLGGLFF. The CDR3 nucleotides read TGTGCCAGCCGGAGGAGCGGGACAGGCTCTCTCGGGGGGCTGTTTTTT.

The V and J genes are TRBV4-1 and TRBJ2-7, with a weak D call TRBD1 (5 bases). With 1 base removed from V and 4 bases from J, the gap between germline ends came to 11 bases. This CDR3 spans 14 amino acids. Germline V CDR1 and CDR2: MGHRA, YSYEKL. CDR3 loop: CASSQVGRGYEQYF. In DNA form, the CDR3 reads TGCGCCAGCAGCCAAGTTGGTAGGGGTTACGAGCAGTACTTC.

The chain couples TRBV14 to TRBJ2-7, with TRBD1 matching over 9 bases. The CDR3 runs 15 residues. The germline gives CDR1 SGHDN, CDR2 FVKESK. J was trimmed by 6 bases and V by 4 bases; bases with no gene match: 10. In DNA form, the CDR3 reads TGTGCCAGCAGCCCAAGGGGGACAGGGATTGGCGAGCAGTACTTC. Translated: CASSPRGTGIGEQYF.

Note on this clone: This specimen includes other DNA sequences encoding the same CDR3. V usage is TRBV4-3 and J usage is TRBJ2-1, with D tentatively TRBD2 (5 bases). Germline-derived CDR1 and CDR2 are LGHNA and YSLEER. The CDR3 sequence is 14 residues long. The V gene lost 4 bases and the J gene lost 0 bases, with 7 bases spanning the gap. The CDR3 protein is CASSPGSSYNEQFF. Written as DNA, the CDR3 is TGCGCCAGCAGCCCTGGGAGCTCCTACAATGAGCAGTTCTTC.

The rearrangement links TRBV28 to TRBJ2-1; 8 positions match TRBD2. Germline V gene sequence: CDR1 MDHEN, CDR2 SYDVKM. V shed 6 bases and J 5 bases; nucleotides not matched to a gene: 6. This CDR3 has 14 residues. Here the CDR3 DNA reads TGTGCCAGCAGGCGGGGGGTTCTTCACAATGAGCAGTTCTTC. It yields the protein CASRRGVLHNEQFF.

The chain uses TRBV5-5 and TRBJ2-3; 14 bases line up with TRBD2. This CDR3 contains 17 residues. CDR1 is SGHKS, CDR2 YYEKEE, per germline (reference sequence). V lost 0 bases, J lost 2 bases, and 2 bases stayed unmatched. CDR3 nucleotide sequence: TGTGCCAGCAGCTTGGGGACTAGCGGGAGGTACACAGATACGCAGTATTTT. Amino acids: CASSLGTSGRYTDTQYF.